Below, one TCR beta chain is given with its context. The data derive from a study of T cells after somatic rescue of genetic block. The CDR3 runs to 15 residues. The ends were cut back, 1 base at V and 2 bases at J, with 12 bases in the middle. Germline V gene lookup returns CDR1 SGHAT and CDR2 FQNNGV. Measured with immunoSEQ multiplex PCR; TCRdb has only the in-frame clones, and not every one. The repertoire has over 55,000 clones, around 92% of them found once; the top ten carry around 2.8%. Input material: peripheral blood mononuclear cells (PBMCs). The chain couples TRBV11-2 to TRBJ2-7, with D tentatively TRBD1 (6 bases). The receptor was isolated from a man in his forties. The CDR3 region has the DNA TGTGCCAGCAGCTTAGGGACAGCGGCAACCTACGAGCAGTACTTC. As protein: CASSLGTAATYEQYF. The full variable domain, its missing parts supplied by reference TRBV11-2 and TRBJ2-7, is EAGVAQSPRYKIIEKRQSVAFWCNPISGHATLYWYQQILGQGPKLLIQFQNNGVVDDSQLPKDRFSAERLKGVDSTLKIQPAKLEDSAVYLCASSLGTAATYEQYFGPGTRLTVT.